This TCR beta chain is drawn from a study of beta chain features in type 1 diabetes. As concerns this clone: Its antigen is unidentified.

Study results and caveats: Naive, central memory and Treg TCRB repertoires seemed to resemble each other more closely in patients than they did in healthy donors.

Every bit of the isolated RNA underwent reverse transcription, so sequencing read expressed TCRB transcripts. An average approximately 4 million reads came from naive, central memory and regulatory T cell samples. The protocol was immunoSEQ multiplex PCR, while the TCRdb copy is restricted to in-frame clones and leaves out a portion. The table includes under 500,000 clones, approximately 31% detected once. One heparinised draw of blood, averaging approximately 110 mL, came from each donor. Isolation of CD4+ naive, central memory, regulatory and stem cell-like memory cells was achieved by sorting via CD45RO/CCR7/CD25/CD127/CD95/CD27. Sequencing was performed on naive CD4+ T cells from blood. The sequence was obtained from a man aged 18 to 29 in good health.

Here the CDR3 DNA reads TGTGCCAGCAGTTTCTCTCGGACTAGCGGGAGGGCCGAGGAGTTCTTC. This sequence encodes CASSFSRTSGRAEEFF. The V and J genes are TRBV28 and TRBJ2-1, with 15 bases fitting TRBD2. V shed 3 bases, J shed 14 bases, and the junction held 11 bases outside the gene matches. The CDR3 totals 16 residues. Germline CDR1 reads MDHEN; CDR2 reads SYDVKM.